What follows is one T cell receptor beta chain and its context. Profiled with immunoSEQ multiplex PCR; TCRdb holds only in-frame clones, not every one. The sample records approximately 2,300,000 clones, 85% to 95% being singletons. This sample stems from a study of shared clonotypes between healthy human individuals. Turning to the study itself: CD8 memory received one plate per donor, CD8 naive two, CD4 memory three and CD4 naive three.

The sample comprised naive CD4+ T cells from PBMCs. Subset described: CD45RA+ positively selected. The sequence was obtained from a man in his late teens or twenties in good health. Some clones in this sample may be carry-over from other donors' samples.

The CDR3 loop reads CASSSNIGHLWSNQPQHF. CDR3 DNA: TGTGCCAGCAGTTCGAACATAGGACACCTCTGGAGCAATCAGCCCCAGCATTTT. This rearrangement joins TRBV28 to TRBJ1-5; tentative D call: TRBD1 (5 bases). V shed 4 bases and J shed 1 base, with 20 bases lying between them. From germline, CDR1 is MDHEN and CDR2 SYDVKM. The CDR3 consists of 18 residues.